This T cell receptor (beta chain) was profiled in a study of response to subunit inactivated influenza vaccine listed by TCRdb under 2018. Study-level background: To follow how T cells responded to a trivalent subunit inactivated influenza vaccine, the researchers relied on deep quantitative profiling of the T cell receptor repertoire. General study outcomes and caveats: It was suggested by the authors that each seasonal influenza vaccination may recruit only a limited number of new T cells.

The CDR3 has 15 amino acids, counting the end cysteine and phenylalanine. The entry retains the CDR3 DNA only, 45 bases that are in frame from base 1. V ends up 2 bases short and J 3 bases short, with an unmatched junction base count of 4. Looking up the germline V gene yields CDR1 KGHDR and CDR2 SFDVKD. Details on this clonotype: Its target antigen remains unknown. No much larger clonotype is one base removed from it; base qualities were not supplied.

The method was RT-PCR. The run used an Illumina HiSeq 2500. TCRdb's own reprocessing of the public reads used fastp at Q25 and MiXCR and kept productive beta chains. Entries are consolidated by CDR3 protein sequence, retaining the most common genes and DNA. The sample yields 650,000 to 800,000 distinct CDR3 sequences; more than 11% were counted once. The top ten hold 6.5% to 8.5% of the sample. This chain is built from TRBV24-1 and TRBJ2-7, with TRBD2 identical over 9 junction bases. The source material was PBMCs from blood, sampled less than 15 days before vaccination. This receptor was taken from a man between 45 and 60 years old who received an inactivated influenza vaccine. Donor details come from another sample of the same person, matched by shared clones. In nucleotide form, the sequence is TGTGCCACCAGTGATTCTAGCGGGACTTACTACGAGCAGTACTTC. The translation is CATSDSSGTYYEQYF.